This paragraph reports one T cell receptor (beta chain). Antigen: not known. This specimen belongs to a study of cytomegalovirus exposure and HLA in healthy donors. Background on the study: Among approximately 390 genotyped donors, approximately 80% fell in the Caucasian-associated ancestry cluster.

In the PCR, 60 Vbeta and 13 Jbeta primers were used. The data were produced by immunoSEQ multiplex PCR, yet TCRdb's version contains in-frame clones alone and is incomplete. The sample has about 160,000 clones, approximately 82% seen once. Study-wide results and limits: Sequencing artifact likely explains a cluster of highly shared sequence variants. Later analysis associated a missense DCLRE1C variant with TCR beta V- and J-gene trimming. Upon later analysis, HLA-associated TCR beta chains proved more clonally expanded than other, equally common chains.

This clonotype was obtained from a male donor in good health and CMV-seropositive. The sample comprised PBMCs.

Here the CDR3 DNA reads TGCGCCAGCAGCCCGCAGGGGGCCCACGAGCAGTACTTC. This sequence encodes CASSPQGAHEQYF. This chain connects TRBV5-1 to TRBJ2-7; 8 bases map to TRBD1. The CDR3 consists of 13 residues. CDR1 and CDR2 from the germline V gene are SGHRS and YFSETQ. After removal of 4 bases from V and 5 bases from J, the junction contained 5 bases not matched to a gene.